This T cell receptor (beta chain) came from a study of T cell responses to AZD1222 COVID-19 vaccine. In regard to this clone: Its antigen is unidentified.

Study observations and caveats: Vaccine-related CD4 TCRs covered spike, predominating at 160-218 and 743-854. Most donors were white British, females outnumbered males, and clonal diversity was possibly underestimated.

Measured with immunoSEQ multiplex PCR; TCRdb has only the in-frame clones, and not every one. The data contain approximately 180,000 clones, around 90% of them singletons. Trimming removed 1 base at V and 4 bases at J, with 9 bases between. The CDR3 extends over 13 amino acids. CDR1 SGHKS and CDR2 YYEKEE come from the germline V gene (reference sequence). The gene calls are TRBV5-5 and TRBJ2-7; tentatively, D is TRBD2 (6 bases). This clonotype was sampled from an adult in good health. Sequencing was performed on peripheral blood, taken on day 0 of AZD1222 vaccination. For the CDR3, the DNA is TGTGCCAGCAGCTTGCCAGGGAGGTACGAGCAGTACTTC. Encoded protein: CASSLPGRYEQYF.